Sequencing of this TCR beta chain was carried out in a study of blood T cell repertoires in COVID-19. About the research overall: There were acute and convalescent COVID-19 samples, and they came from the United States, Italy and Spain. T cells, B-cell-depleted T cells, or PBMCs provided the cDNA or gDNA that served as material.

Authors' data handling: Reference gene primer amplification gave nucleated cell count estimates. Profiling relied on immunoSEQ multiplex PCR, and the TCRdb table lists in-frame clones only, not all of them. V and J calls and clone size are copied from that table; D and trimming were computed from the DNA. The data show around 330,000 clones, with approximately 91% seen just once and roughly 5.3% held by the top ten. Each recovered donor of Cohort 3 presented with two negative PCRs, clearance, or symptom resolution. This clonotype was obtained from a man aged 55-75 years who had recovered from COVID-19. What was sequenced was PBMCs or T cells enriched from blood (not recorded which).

CDR3 in DNA: TGTGCCAGCAGTGAAGACTCGCGGGGGGCATATACGCAGTATTTT. Its translation: CASSEDSRGAYTQYF. The chain uses TRBV6-1 and TRBJ2-3; 8 nucleotides line up with TRBD2. This CDR3 has 15 residues. V was pared by 1 base and J by 7 bases, with 7 bases of the junction left unmatched. Germline CDR1 reads MNHNS; CDR2 reads SASEGT.